These 26 T cell receptor beta chains came from one sample sequenced in a study of human T cells and chemical hapten exposure. Time point noted: patch test 1, 2 weeks after DPC sensitization. Treatment reported: therapeutic diphenylcyclopropenone sensitization with weekly scalp DPC. One entry per CDR3 protein results from TCRdb running MiXCR on the RACE reads. The sample lists 180,000 or so distinct CDR3 sequences; about 14% were seen once. Source: whole blood, taken in connection with sensitization to the hapten diphenylcyclopropenone (DPC). The receptors originated from a woman under 40 with alopecia areata. Some clones in this sample may be carry-over from other donors' samples.

The chain carries TRBV28 and TRBJ2-7; no firm D call. Trimming stripped 6 bases from V and 5 bases from J, with 8 bases between. This CDR3 region has 11 residues. From germline, CDR1 is MDHEN and CDR2 SYDVKM. The CDR3 nucleotides read TGTGCCAGCAGACGAACGAACGAGCAGTACTTC. Amino acid sequence: CASRRTNEQYF.

This chain joins TRBV2 and TRBJ2-3; D could derive from TRBD1 or TRBD2 (7 bases each). Germline V gene sequence: CDR1 SNHLY, CDR2 FYNNEI. With 6 bases removed from V and 0 bases from J, the gap between germline ends came to 16 bases. CDR3 length: 16 amino acids. As DNA, the CDR3 is TGTGCCAGCAGCCTTGACAGGGAGGGTAGCACAGATACGCAGTATTTT. This encodes CASSLDREGSTDTQYF.

The chain recombines TRBV12-3 or TRBV12-4 with TRBJ1-4; D may be TRBD1 (5 bases). V lost 6 bases and J lost 7, with 12 bases in between. The CDR3 is 13 amino acids. This chain's CDR3 is CASRPGQGEKLFF. In DNA form, the CDR3 reads TGTGCCAGCAGGCCCGGGCAGGGTGAAAAACTGTTTTTT.

The chain couples TRBV20-1 to TRBJ1-2; 8 bases map to TRBD1. The CDR3 runs 13 residues. The V and J ends lost 5 bases and 3 bases, in that order; junction bases with no gene match: 5. Germline lookup yields CDR1 DFQATT and CDR2 SNEGSKA (reference sequence). The CDR3 sequence is CSAPDRDDYGYTF. CDR3 sequence (DNA): TGCAGTGCTCCGGACAGGGACGACTATGGCTACACCTTC.

On this clonotype: A much more abundant neighbour one base away suggests this may be a read error. The chain combines TRBV28 with TRBJ1-1, with D unresolved. V was clipped by 8 bases and J by 4 bases, with 8 bases between them. The germline V gene has CDR1 MDHEN and CDR2 SYDVKM. This CDR3 spans 11 amino acids. The DNA of the CDR3 is TGTGCCAGCCCAGGCAGCACTGAAGCTTTCTTT. Protein sequence: CASPGSTEAFF.

The CDR3 spells CSARDRGVGTEAFF. DNA of the CDR3: TGCAGTGCTAGAGATAGGGGAGTGGGCACTGAAGCTTTCTTT. The rearrangement uses TRBV20-1 and TRBJ1-1, with D tentatively TRBD1 (5 bases). Trimming removed 0 bases at V and 4 bases at J, with 12 bases between. The CDR3 has 14 amino acids. Germline lookup yields CDR1 DFQATT and CDR2 SNEGSKA (reference sequence).

This clonotype was seen at least ten times. The chain has TRBV9 and TRBJ2-5, with D uncertain. Germline V gene data show CDR1 as SGDLS and CDR2 as YYNGEE. V was trimmed by 0 bases and J by 5 bases, leaving 8 bases between them. The CDR3 consists of 13 residues. The CDR3 loop reads CASSVGGWETQYF. CDR3 in DNA: TGTGCCAGCAGCGTAGGTGGGTGGGAGACCCAGTACTTC.

This clonotype was observed a handful of times. The gene calls are TRBV6-2 or TRBV6-3 and TRBJ2-3, with 13 nucleotides matching TRBD2. The V segment lost 5 bases and the J segment 6 bases; nucleotides outside the gene matches: 14. There are 18 residues in the CDR3. Germline V lookup: CDR1 MNHEY, CDR2 SVGEGT. CDR3 DNA: TGTGCCAGCAGTCAAAGTGAACGACTAGCGGGGGGAGTGGATACGCAGTATTTT. This encodes CASSQSERLAGGVDTQYF.

This clonotype has a handful of counts. The V gene is TRBV15, the J gene TRBJ2-2; D is unclear. V lost 0 bases and J 4 bases, leaving 6 bases between the germline ends. The CDR3 has 14 amino acids. The germline V gene has CDR1 LNHNV and CDR2 YYDKDF (reference sequence). In nucleotides, the CDR3 is TGTGCCACCAGCAGAGATCCTAGCACCGGGGAGCTGTTTTTT. Protein product: CATSRDPSTGELFF.

This sequence joins TRBV19 and TRBJ2-5; 8 bases agree with TRBD2. V lost 4 bases and J lost 0; bases outside the gene matches: 13. The germline V gene encodes CDR1 LNHDA and CDR2 SQIVND (reference sequence). This CDR3 contains 18 residues. CDR3: CASSKGWREDWNQETQYF. The CDR3 DNA reads TGTGCCAGTAGTAAAGGTTGGCGGGAGGACTGGAACCAAGAGACCCAGTACTTC.

Here the CDR3 DNA reads TGTGCCAGCAGCCGCTCATCCGGGGCCGATTCACCCCTCCACTTT. Translation gives CASSRSSGADSPLHF. V usage is TRBV3-1 and J usage is TRBJ1-6; a weak D match, TRBD1 (5 bases). Germline loops: CDR1 LGHDT, CDR2 YNNKEL (reference sequence). The CDR3 covers 15 residues. Trimming took off 4 bases at V and 8 bases at J, with 15 bases between the two ends.

The chain employs TRBV21-1 and TRBJ1-1. TRBV21-1 is a recognized pseudogene. The CDR3 is 14 residues long. CDR3 nucleotide sequence: TGTGCCAGCAACAGTAGGGAGGAGAGCACTGAAGCTTTCTTT. Protein: CASNSREESTEAFF.

This clonotype was seen a handful of times. This chain links TRBV20-1 with TRBJ2-7; D is perhaps TRBD1 or TRBD2 (5 bases each). This CDR3 is built from 17 residues. Trimming left V 4 bases short and J 4 bases short, with 26 bases between. Germline V CDR1 and CDR2: DFQATT, SNEGSKA (reference sequence). The CDR3 DNA reads as TGCAGTGCTATGAGTCAGGGAGACAACACAAACCTATACGAGCAGTACTTC. Translating it yields CSAMSQGDNTNLYEQYF.

This chain uses TRBV6-5 with TRBJ2-3; the match to TRBD2 covers 12 bases. The germline V gene encodes CDR1 MNHEY and CDR2 SVGAGI. Trimming at V came to 2 bases and at J to 4 bases, leaving 7 bases not matched to a gene. This CDR3 contains 17 residues. CDR3 nucleotides: TGTGCCAGCAGTTACGCCGGACTAGCGGGGAGCGCAGATACGCAGTATTTT. Translation gives CASSYAGLAGSADTQYF.

Concerning this clonotype: In this CDR3 the conserved last residue, phenylalanine or tryptophan, is missing, so a read error is likely. The rearrangement links TRBV7-2 to TRBJ1-1, with D hard to call. CDR1 is SGHTA, CDR2 FQGNSA, per germline. There are 13 residues in the CDR3. The V gene lost 4 bases and the J gene lost 6 bases, with 12 bases spanning the gap. The CDR3 DNA is TGTGCCAGCAGCTGGTCCCAGAGGGCTGAAGCTTTCCTT. This gives the protein CASSWSQRAEAFL.

The chain recombines TRBV6-2 or TRBV6-3 with TRBJ2-7; 13 nucleotides match TRBD2. V trimming: 0 bases; J trimming: 2 bases; junction bases outside the gene matches: 4. This CDR3 comprises 17 residues. The germline gives CDR1 MNHEY, CDR2 SVGEGT. Here the CDR3 DNA reads TGTGCCAGCAGTTACTCCGGGACTAGCGGGAACCCCTACGAGCAGTACTTC. Protein sequence: CASSYSGTSGNPYEQYF.

This clonotype was seen at least ten times. The gene calls are TRBV27 and TRBJ2-7, with D uncertain. Germline values: CDR1 MNHEY, CDR2 SMNVEV (reference sequence). The CDR3 spans 13 residues. V shed 3 bases and J shed 6 bases, with 12 bases lying between them. CDR3 in amino acids: CASSLGNPGEQYF. The CDR3 DNA reads as TGTGCCAGCAGTTTGGGGAACCCGGGCGAGCAGTACTTC.

This clonotype has a count of ten or more. V is TRBV2 and J is TRBJ1-1; the match to TRBD1 covers 8 bases. Germline V gene data show CDR1 as SNHLY and CDR2 as FYNNEI. CDR3 length: 18 residues. J was trimmed by 3 bases and V by 4 bases; bases with no gene match: 16. CDR3 region: CASSVLKGQALVDTEAFF. The CDR3 nucleotides are TGTGCCAGCAGTGTACTAAAGGGACAGGCTTTGGTTGACACTGAAGCTTTCTTT.

This clonotype was seen ten or more times. This sequence joins TRBV12-3 or TRBV12-4 and TRBJ2-2; 8 bases are shared with TRBD2. This CDR3 region has 16 residues. V lost 6 bases, J lost 5 bases, and 11 bases stayed unmatched. Written as DNA, the CDR3 is TGTGCCAGCAGCCAATCACTAGCGGATGGGACCGGGGAGCTGTTTTTT. Protein: CASSQSLADGTGELFF.

This clonotype was found many times. V gene TRBV4-2 combines with J gene TRBJ2-2; either TRBD1 or TRBD2 may fit D (5 bases each). This CDR3 contains 17 residues. Germline V CDR1 and CDR2: LGHNA, YNFKEQ. Trimming removed 3 bases from V and 5 bases from J, with 19 bases in between. The CDR3 sequence is CASSQGLGEGGTGELFF. The DNA of the CDR3 is TGTGCCAGCAGCCAGGGCCTAGGGGAAGGCGGGACCGGGGAGCTGTTTTTT.

The gene calls are TRBV6-1 and TRBJ1-5; perhaps TRBD1 as D (6 bases). The CDR3 is 18 residues long. Trimming removed 3 bases at V and 0 bases at J, with 18 bases between. CDR1 is MNHNS, CDR2 SASEGT, per germline. The CDR3 region is CASSDFGRGPNSNQPQHF. CDR3 in DNA: TGTGCCAGCAGTGATTTTGGCAGGGGCCCCAATAGCAATCAGCCCCAGCATTTT.

V usage is TRBV5-4 and J usage is TRBJ1-1; D is unresolved. The CDR3 is made up of 14 amino acids. V was cut by 0 bases and J by 0 bases, with 6 bases left in between. CDR1 SGHNT and CDR2 YYREEE come from the germline V gene (reference sequence). The CDR3 nucleotides read TGTGCCAGCAGCTTGGAGAGAGTGAACACTGAAGCTTTCTTT. Translating it yields CASSLERVNTEAFF. Full variable domain (outside the CDR3, taken from reference TRBV5-4 and TRBJ1-1): ETGVTQSPTHLIKTRGQQVTLRCSSQSGHNTVSWYQQALGQGPQFIFQYYREEENGRGNFPPRFSGLQFPNYSSELNVNALELDDSALYLCASSLERVNTEAFFGQGTRLTVV.

This clonotype was picked up a small number of times. This chain joins TRBV2 and TRBJ2-1; D possibly corresponds to TRBD2 (6 bases). The CDR3 has 14 residues. The germline V gene encodes CDR1 SNHLY and CDR2 FYNNEI. With 6 bases removed from V and 5 bases from J, the gap between germline ends came to 14 bases. The CDR3 region has the DNA TGTGCCAGCAGACTACTGGCGGGACACAATGAGCAGTTCTTC. It codes for CASRLLAGHNEQFF. The full variable domain, its missing parts supplied by reference TRBV2 and TRBJ2-1, is EPEVTQTPSHQVTQMGQEVILRCVPISNHLYFYWYRQILGQKVEFLVSFYNNEISEKSEIFDDQFSVERPDGSNFTLKIRSTKLEDSAMYFCASRLLAGHNEQFFGPGTRLTVL.

This clonotype was observed a handful of times. The CDR3 DNA is TGTGCCAGCTCACGACTGGGACAGGGAGCTGAAGCTTTCTTT. It yields the protein CASSRLGQGAEAFF. The genes are TRBV18 and TRBJ1-1, with TRBD1 matching 9 bases. V shed 4 bases, J shed 6 bases, and the junction held 6 bases outside the gene matches. The germline V gene has CDR1 KGHSH and CDR2 LQKENI. The CDR3 loop spans 14 amino acids.

The chain uses TRBV12-3 or TRBV12-4 and TRBJ2-2, with D tentatively TRBD1 (6 bases). The CDR3 runs 15 residues. V dropped 4 bases and J dropped 0 bases, with 9 bases sitting between them. The CDR3 region is CASSSWTANTGELFF. Here the CDR3 DNA reads TGTGCCAGCAGTTCCTGGACAGCGAACACCGGGGAGCTGTTTTTT.

This chain connects TRBV4-2 to TRBJ2-1; weak D call: TRBD2 (6 bases). CDR1 LGHNA and CDR2 YNFKEQ come from the germline V gene. V dropped 2 bases and J dropped 5 bases, with 16 bases sitting between them. The CDR3 extends over 16 amino acids. In DNA, the CDR3 is TGTGCCAGCAGCCAATCAACAAGACTAGGGAACAATGAGCAGTTCTTC. Amino acids: CASSQSTRLGNNEQFF.